Below, 7 T cell receptor beta chains from the same sample are listed, as sequenced in a study of blood T cell repertoires in COVID-19. Profiled with immunoSEQ multiplex PCR; TCRdb holds only in-frame clones, not every one. The sample records 90,000 to 150,000 clones, approximately 87% being singletons. The sequencing sample was made of peripheral blood. The receptors derive from a woman between 50 and 59 years old with acute or convalescent COVID-19.

The genes are TRBV21-1 and TRBJ2-7; the table's D gene call, TRBD1, was not cross checked with the DNA. TRBV21-1 counts as a pseudogene. CDR3 length: 14 residues. The CDR3 DNA is TGTGCCAGCAGCAGGGACAGGCTATCGAACGAGCAGTACTTC. This sequence encodes CASSRDRLSNEQYF.

CDR3 nucleotides: TGTGCCAGCAGCGCGTCCACTAGCGGGGGCTGGGAGACCCAGTACTTC. Residues: CASSASTSGGWETQYF. The J gene is TRBJ2-5, the V gene TRBV9; TRBD2 matches 11 bases. J lost 5 bases, V lost 3 bases, and 9 bases had no gene match. Germline CDR1 reads SGDLS; CDR2 reads YYNGEE. The CDR3 consists of 16 residues.

CDR3 sequence: CASSLEGRVYEQYF. CDR3 bases: TGTGCCAGCAGCTTGGAGGGCAGGGTGTACGAGCAGTACTTC. The chain combines TRBV5-5 with TRBJ2-7, with D possibly being TRBD1 (5 bases). The CDR3 length is 14 residues. V was pared by 0 bases and J by 4 bases, with 11 bases between. The V gene's germline CDR1 is SGHKS and CDR2 YYEKEE (reference sequence).

This clone was seen only a few times. This sequence joins TRBV2 and TRBJ2-7; possible D gene TRBD1, 5 bases. This CDR3 has 14 amino acids. Trimming removed 3 bases from V and 2 bases from J, with 11 bases in between. Germline CDR1 SNHLY, CDR2 FYNNEI. The CDR3 loop is CASSEVGQTYEQYF. In DNA, the CDR3 is TGTGCCAGCAGTGAGGTGGGGCAAACCTACGAGCAGTACTTC.

V and J are TRBV30 and TRBJ2-2; D possibly corresponds to TRBD2 (6 bases). Trimming removed 1 base from V and 6 bases from J, with 24 bases in between. The length of the CDR3 is 18 residues. Per germline, CDR1 GTSNPN and CDR2 SVGIG (reference sequence). The CDR3 DNA sequence: TGTGCCTGGAGTGGTACCTCGGAGGGTAAAACTGGACCCGGGGAGCTGTTTTTT. This codes for CAWSGTSEGKTGPGELFF.

The chain uses TRBV2 and TRBJ1-3; 7 bases align to TRBD1. This CDR3 spans 13 amino acids. V shed 7 bases and J 3 bases; nucleotides not matched to a gene: 3. Germline values: CDR1 SNHLY, CDR2 FYNNEI. The CDR3 region has the DNA TGTGCCAGCAAAGGGGGCGATGGAAACACCATATATTTT. This gives the protein CASKGGDGNTIYF.

The chain recombines TRBV27 with TRBJ1-4; 7 bases fit TRBD1. Germline-derived CDR1 and CDR2 are MNHEY and SMNVEV (reference sequence). The CDR3 is made up of 14 amino acids. The J segment lost 8 bases and the V segment lost 2 bases, leaving 5 bases of the junction unmatched. DNA for the CDR3: TGTGCCAGCAGTTTAAGAGGGGGCGGCGAAAAACTGTTTTTT. It specifies CASSLRGGGEKLFF.